What follows are 26 T cell receptor beta chains derived from one specimen sequenced in a study of cytomegalovirus exposure and HLA in healthy donors (dated by TCRdb to the late 2010s). Receptor libraries were prepared by the immunoSEQ multiplex PCR assay. The multiplex PCR relied on a mix of 60 forward primers for TCR Vbeta segments and 13 reverse primers for TCR Jbeta segments. Entries here come from immuneACCESS through TCRdb and include only in-frame sequences with V and J called. Some clones fail to appear in such tables; in the studies checked, an unresolved V gene covers under half of the shortfall, and the cause of the remainder is unknown. Within this sample are under 200,000 clones, with approximately 86% of them counted one time only. Approximately 0.31% of the sample lies in the top ten. The sample taken for sequencing was PBMCs. These TCRs come from a woman in her twenties or thirties in good health and CMV-seronegative.

This sequence joins TRBV4-1 and TRBJ1-5; D is perhaps TRBD1 (6 bases). Germline values: CDR1 MGHRA, CDR2 YSYEKL. This CDR3 contains 16 residues. Trimming cost V 2 bases and J 1 base, with 12 bases left between them. In DNA, the CDR3 is TGCGCCAGCAGCCAATCCTACCAGGGGAGCAATCAGCCCCAGCATTTT. It encodes CASSQSYQGSNQPQHF.

This clone was detected a few times. This sample includes further DNA sequences coding for the same CDR3. This rearrangement joins TRBV7-8 to TRBJ1-1, with TRBD1 as a possible D gene (5 bases). This CDR3 has 15 amino acids. Germline lookup yields CDR1 SGHVS and CDR2 FQNEAQ. Trimming removed 0 bases at V and 1 base at J, with 9 bases between. This CDR3 is CASSLAGGGNTEAFF. DNA of the CDR3: TGTGCCAGCAGCTTAGCTGGGGGGGGGAACACTGAAGCTTTCTTT.

The V gene is TRBV11-2, the J gene TRBJ2-7; possible D gene TRBD2, 6 bases. CDR3 length: 16 residues. The germline V gene has CDR1 SGHAT and CDR2 FQNNGV. V lost 0 bases, J lost 4 bases, and 16 bases lay in between. The CDR3 DNA is TGTGCCAGCAGCTTAGATTTGGCGGTCGGAGGGTACGAGCAGTACTTC. This translates into CASSLDLAVGGYEQYF.

Points on this clone: Other DNA variants within this sample encode the same CDR3. The V and J genes are TRBV5-1 and TRBJ2-5; 7 bases map to TRBD1. The CDR3 totals 13 residues. The germline gives CDR1 SGHRS, CDR2 YFSETQ. V lost 0 bases and J lost 4; bases outside the gene matches: 0. CDR3 nucleotides: TGCGCCAGCAGCTTGGGACAGGGAGAGACCCAGTACTTC. Its translation is CASSLGQGETQYF.

This chain connects TRBV11-1 to TRBJ1-4; D is uncertain. CDR3 length: 14 residues. The V gene's germline CDR1 is SGHAT and CDR2 FQDESV (reference sequence). Trimming shortened V by 5 bases and J by 0 bases, and 7 bases separated the two germline ends. The CDR3 region has the DNA TGTGCCAGCAGCACGGACTCAACTAATGAAAAACTGTTTTTT. Protein product: CASSTDSTNEKLFF. The full variable domain, rest sourced from reference TRBV11-1 and TRBJ1-4, is EAEVAQSPRYKITEKSQAVAFWCDPISGHATLYWYRQILGQGPELLVQFQDESVVDDSQLPKDRFSAERLKGVDSTLKIQPAELGDSAMYLCASSTDSTNEKLFFGSGTQLSVL.

CDR3: CASSLDPSLTGTFNEQFF. Here the CDR3 DNA reads TGTGCCAGCAGCTTAGATCCCTCTCTAACCGGGACTTTCAATGAGCAGTTCTTC. The chain recombines TRBV11-2 with TRBJ2-1; the D gene is possibly TRBD2 (6 bases). Germline V gives CDR1 SGHAT, CDR2 FQNNGV. This CDR3 contains 18 residues. Trimming shortened V by 0 bases and J by 6 bases, and 21 bases separated the two germline ends.

The rearrangement uses TRBV2 and TRBJ1-4, with D perhaps TRBD1 (5 bases). This CDR3 has 12 amino acids. The V gene lost 7 bases and the J gene lost 8 bases, with 11 bases spanning the gap. CDR1 and CDR2 (germline): SNHLY, FYNNEI. The CDR3 loop is CASNVGGEKLFF. The CDR3 DNA follows: TGTGCCAGCAACGTCGGGGGGGAAAAACTGTTTTTT.

The rearrangement uses TRBV15 and TRBJ2-3; TRBD2 matches at 10 bases. CDR1 and CDR2 from the germline V gene are LNHNV and YYDKDF (reference sequence). Germline trimming cut 0 bases from V and 3 bases from J; bases unmatched to any gene: 12. The CDR3 has 19 residues. CDR3 in DNA: TGTGCCACCAGCAGAGATATGGTACTAGCGGGACGACCGACAGATACGCAGTATTTT. This gives the protein CATSRDMVLAGRPTDTQYF.

The chain recombines TRBV7-3 with TRBJ2-7; 8 bases align to TRBD1. Germline-derived CDR1 and CDR2 are SGHTA and FQGTGA. The J segment lost 4 bases and the V segment lost 5 bases, leaving 4 bases of the junction unmatched. CDR3 length: 13 amino acids. The DNA of the CDR3 is TGTGCCAGCAGCCAAACAGGGGGGTACGAGCAGTACTTC. It codes for CASSQTGGYEQYF.

The V call is TRBV19, the J call TRBJ2-7; weak D call: TRBD1 (6 bases). V gave up 0 bases and J gave up 2 bases, with 8 bases separating them. The germline V gene encodes CDR1 LNHDA and CDR2 SQIVND (reference sequence). The CDR3 sequence is 14 residues long. The CDR3 DNA follows: TGTGCCAGTAGTATAGAGGGGGCGGCCTACGAGCAGTACTTC. Residues: CASSIEGAAYEQYF.

DNA of the CDR3: TGTGCCAGCAGTCCGGGACTTTGGGGACAGCCCCAGCATTTT. It is translated as CASSPGLWGQPQHF. The chain joins TRBV27 to TRBJ1-5, with a weak D call TRBD1 (5 bases). Germline V gene data show CDR1 as MNHEY and CDR2 as SMNVEV (reference sequence). There are 14 residues in the CDR3. V lost 5 bases, J lost 7 bases, and 15 bases lay in between.

The rearrangement links TRBV4-1 to TRBJ2-2; perhaps TRBD1 as D (6 bases). CDR1 MGHRA and CDR2 YSYEKL come from the germline V gene. This CDR3 is built from 18 residues. V was shortened by 3 bases and J by 0 bases, with 17 bases between the two germline ends. The CDR3 protein is CASSQPWSGAANTGELFF. Written as DNA, the CDR3 is TGCGCCAGCAGCCAGCCTTGGTCAGGGGCCGCGAACACCGGGGAGCTGTTTTTT.

The chain is built from TRBV25-1 and TRBJ2-3; tentative D call: TRBD2 (5 bases). Germline CDR1 and CDR2: MGHDK and SYGVNS. The length of the CDR3 is 15 residues. V was clipped by 1 base and J by 5 bases, with 13 bases between them. The chain's CDR3 is CASSELRGRGDTQYF. The CDR3 coding sequence is TGTGCCAGCAGTGAATTAAGAGGGCGCGGAGATACGCAGTATTTT.

This sequence joins TRBV27 and TRBJ1-5, with D unclear. The CDR3 is made up of 14 amino acids. Between the trimmed V and J ends, which lost 6 bases and 5 bases, there was a span of 14 bases. The germline CDR1 and CDR2 sequences are MNHEY and SMNVEV (reference sequence). In DNA form, the CDR3 reads TGTGCCAGCAGCCCCGGTCCATCCCATCAGCCCCAGCATTTT. The encoded protein is CASSPGPSHQPQHF.

Only one count was recorded for this clone. CDR3 sequence: CASSPRPGSTDTQYF. Written as DNA, the CDR3 is TGTGCCAGCTCACCACGGCCGGGAAGCACAGATACGCAGTATTTT. V and J are TRBV18 and TRBJ2-3; tentative D call: TRBD2 (5 bases). The CDR3 spans 15 residues. Between the trimmed V and J ends, which lost 1 base and 0 bases, there was a span of 8 bases. The germline CDR1 and CDR2 sequences are KGHSH and LQKENI.

The CDR3 DNA sequence: TGTGCCAGCAGTGAAGATTGGGACTTTACCGGGGAGCTGTTTTTT. Protein sequence: CASSEDWDFTGELFF. The chain combines TRBV6-1 with TRBJ2-2; D is perhaps TRBD2 (6 bases). Germline values: CDR1 MNHNS, CDR2 SASEGT. This CDR3 has 15 amino acids. Deletions cut 1 base from V and 5 bases from J, with 11 bases between.

The J gene is TRBJ2-3, the V gene TRBV30; D is undetermined. Trimming took 2 bases from V and 5 from J, leaving 8 bases between them. CDR1 is GTSNPN and CDR2 is SVGIG in the germline V gene (reference sequence). The CDR3 is 12 amino acids. The CDR3 reads CAWSILLDTQYF. DNA for the CDR3: TGTGCCTGGAGTATCCTGTTAGATACGCAGTATTTT.

The V gene is TRBV29-1, the J gene TRBJ1-5; D may be TRBD1 (6 bases). Germline assignment: CDR1 SQVTM and CDR2 ANQGSEA. The CDR3 runs to 15 residues. The V gene lost 4 bases and the J gene lost 0 bases, with 13 bases spanning the gap. As DNA, the CDR3 is TGCAGCGTTGGTGGGCAGGGGTATAGCAATCAGCCCCAGCATTTT. Translated: CSVGGQGYSNQPQHF.

The rearrangement links TRBV9 to TRBJ2-5, with D possibly matching TRBD1 (7 bases). The V end lost 3 bases, the J end lost 2 bases, and 11 bases lay between the germline ends. Germline CDR1 SGDLS, CDR2 YYNGEE. This CDR3 has 14 residues. The CDR3: CASSASGGQETQYF. DNA for the CDR3: TGTGCCAGCAGCGCTTCAGGGGGGCAAGAGACCCAGTACTTC.

This sequence joins TRBV5-1 and TRBJ1-2, with a possible D match to TRBD1 (5 bases). This CDR3 region has 16 residues. The germline V gene has CDR1 SGHRS and CDR2 YFSETQ. Trimming left V 0 bases short and J 4 bases short, with 16 bases between. The CDR3 loop reads CASSLAIEGGTYGYTF. The DNA for the CDR3 is TGCGCCAGCAGCTTGGCCATCGAGGGAGGGACCTATGGCTACACCTTC.

In its sample, this clone was seen once. This chain uses TRBV11-2 with TRBJ2-5, with D possibly matching TRBD2 (5 bases). Between the trimmed V and J ends, which lost 5 bases and 1 base, there was a span of 14 bases. The V gene's germline CDR1 is SGHAT and CDR2 FQNNGV. The CDR3 consists of 15 residues. The CDR3 is CASSPRGGLQETQYF. The CDR3 bases are TGTGCCAGCAGCCCCCGGGGTGGCCTCCAAGAGACCCAGTACTTC.

The chain has TRBV7-9 and TRBJ2-2; 7 bases align to TRBD2. This CDR3 is built from 18 residues. The V gene end was trimmed by 3 bases and the J gene end by 5 bases; junction bases not matched to a gene: 15. Germline V lookup: CDR1 SEHNR, CDR2 FQNEAQ (reference sequence). CDR3 in amino acids: CASSLRESSSGLTGELFF. The CDR3 DNA follows: TGTGCCAGCAGCTTGCGCGAGAGCTCTAGCGGACTGACCGGGGAGCTGTTTTTT.

The chain carries TRBV19 and TRBJ2-7; D ambiguous. The CDR3 covers 13 residues. Germline CDR1 LNHDA, CDR2 SQIVND (reference sequence). Trimming cost V 1 base and J 2 bases, with 6 bases left between them. In DNA, the CDR3 is TGTGCCAGTAGTATAGGTGACACCTACGAGCAGTACTTC. It encodes CASSIGDTYEQYF.

The chain recombines TRBV7-2 with TRBJ2-7, with D tentatively TRBD1 (6 bases). The CDR3 totals 13 residues. V shed 2 bases and J shed 6 bases, with 11 bases lying between them. Germline lookup yields CDR1 SGHTA and CDR2 FQGNSA. The CDR3: CASSLTTGTEQYF. CDR3 sequence (DNA): TGTGCCAGCAGCTTAACCACAGGGACCGAGCAGTACTTC.

This chain connects TRBV5-1 to TRBJ1-1; no firm D call. The ends were cut back, 0 bases at V and 1 base at J, with 4 bases in the middle. The CDR3 is 13 residues long. CDR1 SGHRS and CDR2 YFSETQ come from the germline V gene. The CDR3 region has the DNA TGCGCCAGCAGCTTGGCATGGAACACTGAAGCTTTCTTT. Protein sequence: CASSLAWNTEAFF.

The genes are TRBV19 and TRBJ2-3; TRBD2 matches at 8 bases. V trimming: 3 bases; J trimming: 3 bases; junction bases outside the gene matches: 8. Germline values: CDR1 LNHDA, CDR2 SQIVND (reference sequence). This CDR3 has 16 residues. The chain's CDR3 is CASSMGASGSTDTQYF. The CDR3 DNA reads as TGTGCCAGTAGTATGGGGGCCAGCGGGAGTACAGATACGCAGTATTTT. Variable domain in full (rest from reference TRBV19 and TRBJ2-3): DGGITQSPKYLFRKEGQNVTLSCEQNLNHDAMYWYRQDPGQGLRLIYYSQIVNDFQKGDIAEGYSVSREKKESFPLTVTSAQKNPTAFYLCASSMGASGSTDTQYFGPGTRLTVL.